The 24 T cell receptor beta chains below all came from one sample that was sequenced in a study of T-cell memory formation after mild COVID-19. MiXCR, run by TCRdb on the 5' RACE reads, gives a single entry per CDR3 protein. The sample consists of 170,000 or so distinct CDR3 sequences, about 28% of them appearing once. The sample comprised PBMCs or a T cell subset sorted from them (not recorded which). The receptors come from an adult woman who had mild COVID-19 (a few samples of this study predate the infection). Cell type and time point are not known.

This rearrangement joins TRBV7-2 to TRBJ2-3; the match to TRBD2 covers 11 bases. There are 16 residues in the CDR3. The germline CDR1 and CDR2 sequences are SGHTA and FQGNSA. V trimming: 2 bases; J trimming: 7 bases; junction bases outside the gene matches: 8. This CDR3 is CASSLILAGGRYTQYF. Here the CDR3 DNA reads TGTGCCAGCAGCTTAATCCTAGCGGGGGGTCGATATACGCAGTATTTT.

This clonotype was recorded a few times. The V and J genes are TRBV9 and TRBJ2-1; 7 nucleotides agree with TRBD2. CDR3 length: 12 amino acids. Looked up from germline, CDR1 is SGDLS and CDR2 is YYNGEE. With 7 bases clipped from V and 5 bases from J, the junction kept 3 bases outside the gene matches. The CDR3 DNA reads as TGTGCCAGCGCTAGCGGCGACAATGAGCAGTTCTTC. Amino acids: CASASGDNEQFF.

This sequence joins TRBV7-2 and TRBJ1-2, with D possibly matching TRBD1 (5 bases). Trimming pared 0 bases from V and 4 bases from J, leaving 9 bases between. The CDR3 spans 14 residues. Germline CDR1 is SGHTA and CDR2 is FQGNSA. CDR3 loop: CASSLAQGTYGYTF. DNA of the CDR3: TGTGCCAGCAGCTTAGCGCAGGGTACCTATGGCTACACCTTC.

The J gene is TRBJ2-3, the V gene TRBV20-1, with a weak D call TRBD2 (7 bases). In germline, CDR1 is DFQATT, CDR2 SNEGSKA (reference sequence). The V end lost 5 bases, the J end lost 5 bases, and 14 bases lay between the germline ends. The CDR3 loop spans 13 amino acids. The CDR3 coding sequence is TGCAGTGCTCCTCGGGGGGCTGTAGATACGCAGTATTTT. Translating gives CSAPRGAVDTQYF.

The table lists this clonotype with a few counts. The chain uses TRBV12-3 or TRBV12-4 and TRBJ2-3; 12 nucleotides line up with TRBD2. The CDR3 contains 17 residues. The junction had 2 bases not matched to a gene; V was cut back by 0 bases and J by 1 base. CDR3 nucleotide sequence: TGTGCCAGCAGTTTAGCTCGACTAGCGGGGGGCACAGATACGCAGTATTTT. Translated: CASSLARLAGGTDTQYF.

The genes are TRBV6-1 and TRBJ1-4; D not resolved. Trimming left V 3 bases short and J 5 bases short, with 13 bases between. The CDR3 contains 15 residues. From germline, CDR1 is MNHNS and CDR2 SASEGT. CDR3 in amino acids: CASSDFLGLNEKLFF. CDR3 nucleotides: TGTGCCAGCAGTGACTTTTTGGGTTTAAATGAAAAACTGTTTTTT.

As DNA, the CDR3 is TGCAGTGCTAGAGAGGGCACTAGCGGCGGGGAGACCCAGTACTTC. Translating it yields CSAREGTSGGETQYF. This sequence joins TRBV20-1 and TRBJ2-5; 8 nucleotides line up with TRBD2. In germline, CDR1 is DFQATT, CDR2 SNEGSKA (reference sequence). The CDR3 totals 15 residues. V lost 0 bases and J lost 5; bases outside the gene matches: 8.

The rearrangement joins TRBV7-3 to TRBJ2-7; D perhaps matches TRBD1 (5 bases). The germline gives CDR1 SGHTA, CDR2 FQGTGA. This CDR3 is built from 14 residues. The ends were cut back, 5 bases at V and 0 bases at J, with 11 bases in the middle. The CDR3 sequence: CASSDLGVSYEQYF. CDR3 in DNA: TGTGCCAGCAGCGACCTAGGGGTCTCCTACGAGCAGTACTTC.

V and J are TRBV18 and TRBJ1-1; D unclear. Per the germline V gene, CDR1 is KGHSH and CDR2 is LQKENI. There are 13 residues in the CDR3. The V end lost 3 bases, the J end lost 4 bases, and 9 bases lay between the germline ends. The CDR3 reads CASSPTLGTEAFF. CDR3 in DNA: TGTGCCAGCTCACCGACCCTCGGCACTGAAGCTTTCTTT.

V usage is TRBV6-2 or TRBV6-3 and J usage is TRBJ2-5, with unresolved D. The CDR3 has 12 residues. In germline, CDR1 is MNHEY, CDR2 SVGEGT. V was clipped by 6 bases and J by 5 bases, with 10 bases between them. The CDR3 here is CASSPAEETQYF. CDR3 bases: TGTGCCAGCAGCCCGGCGGAGGAGACCCAGTACTTC.

This sequence joins TRBV7-2 and TRBJ1-2, with a weak D call TRBD1 (6 bases). There are 14 residues in the CDR3. Germline V lookup: CDR1 SGHTA, CDR2 FQGNSA. The germline V and J ends were trimmed by 6 bases and 2 bases, with 13 bases remaining between them. In nucleotides, the CDR3 is TGTGCCAGCAGTCGGGACATGAGAAACTATGGCTACACCTTC. Its protein is CASSRDMRNYGYTF.

This clonotype was counted only a few times. This chain uses TRBV7-9 with TRBJ2-4; 7 bases agree with TRBD1. Trimming removed 5 bases from V and 8 bases from J; junction bases left unmatched: 12. CDR1 is SEHNR, CDR2 FQNEAQ, per germline (reference sequence). The CDR3 runs 15 residues. The CDR3 coding sequence is TGTGCCAGCAGCCACCGGGACAATCAGGGGGACATTCAGTACTTC. As protein: CASSHRDNQGDIQYF.

In this sample, this clonotype turned up a few times. The chain combines TRBV27 with TRBJ1-1; D remains unclear. The CDR3 is 14 residues long. Germline CDR1 is MNHEY and CDR2 is SMNVEV (reference sequence). Trimming took off 3 bases at V and 5 bases at J, with 13 bases between the two ends. The CDR3 bases are TGTGCCAGCAGTTTGACGGTGGGGAGAACTGAAGCTTTCTTT. Amino acid sequence: CASSLTVGRTEAFF.

This rearrangement joins TRBV6-5 to TRBJ2-1; TRBD1 aligns across 9 bases. V was clipped by 6 bases and J by 10 bases; unmatched bases: 16. CDR1 MNHEY and CDR2 SVGAGI come from the germline V gene. The CDR3 length is 16 residues. The CDR3 DNA is TGTGCCAGCAGCCTGGGAGGGGACAGGGTCCTGAAGGAGCAGTTCTTC. Its protein is CASSLGGDRVLKEQFF.

The chain couples TRBV7-2 to TRBJ2-5; perhaps TRBD2 as D (6 bases). Trimming left V 5 bases short and J 5 bases short, with 15 bases between. In germline, CDR1 is SGHTA, CDR2 FQGNSA. The length of the CDR3 is 14 residues. The CDR3: CASSPTRDWETQYF. In DNA form, the CDR3 reads TGTGCCAGCAGCCCAACGCGGGACTGGGAGACCCAGTACTTC.

This clonotype came up a few times. The CDR3 region is CASSLTASGGPTDTQYF. In nucleotides, the CDR3 is TGTGCCAGCAGCTTGACGGCTAGCGGGGGACCCACAGATACGCAGTATTTT. The chain couples TRBV5-5 to TRBJ2-3; TRBD2 aligns across 10 bases. Per germline, CDR1 SGHKS and CDR2 YYEKEE (reference sequence). The CDR3 runs 17 residues. The junction had 7 bases not matched to a gene; V was cut back by 1 base and J by 2 bases.

There are a few counts of this clonotype. The J gene is TRBJ2-7, the V gene TRBV4-2; 12 positions agree with TRBD2. With V trimmed by 5 bases and J by 5 bases, 4 bases remained unmatched. The CDR3 contains 14 residues. Germline CDR1 LGHNA, CDR2 YNFKEQ. CDR3 sequence (DNA): TGTGCCAGCAGCACGCGACTAGCGGGAGACGAGCAGTACTTC. Its translation is CASSTRLAGDEQYF.

This clonotype was observed once. The V and J genes are TRBV7-6 and TRBJ2-3, with D hard to call. The CDR3 covers 13 residues. The germline CDR1 and CDR2 sequences are SGHVS and FNYEAQ. Trimming left V 5 bases short and J 2 bases short, with 8 bases between. The CDR3 DNA follows: TGTGCCAGCAGCCTCCATCTCACAGATACGCAGTATTTT. This translates into CASSLHLTDTQYF.

This clonotype was observed a handful of times. V gene TRBV13 combines with J gene TRBJ2-3, with 9 nucleotides matching TRBD2. J was trimmed by 0 bases and V by 8 bases; bases with no gene match: 6. Germline lookup yields CDR1 PRHDT and CDR2 FYEKMQ (reference sequence). The CDR3 is 15 amino acids. CDR3 loop: CASLSTSGSTDTQYF. The CDR3 coding sequence is TGTGCCAGCCTGTCAACTAGCGGGAGCACAGATACGCAGTATTTT.

This clonotype was counted a few times. The genes are TRBV28 and TRBJ2-1; TRBD2 matches 9 bases. V dropped 5 bases and J dropped 4; count of bases not matched to a gene: 15. This CDR3 has 18 residues. Germline-derived CDR1 and CDR2 are MDHEN and SYDVKM. The CDR3 reads CASSGGLARRGVYNEQFF. The CDR3 region has the DNA TGTGCCAGCAGTGGGGGACTAGCCCGAAGGGGGGTATACAATGAGCAGTTCTTC.

This clonotype was detected a few times. The J gene is TRBJ1-2, the V gene TRBV29-1; D is uncertain. V was trimmed by 4 bases and J by 6 bases, leaving 3 bases between them. The CDR3 length is 9 residues. Germline-derived CDR1 and CDR2 are SQVTM and ANQGSEA. The CDR3 loop is CSVGDGYTF. In DNA form, the CDR3 reads TGCAGCGTTGGGGATGGCTACACCTTC.

This clonotype was found many times. The gene calls are TRBV10-3 and TRBJ2-1, with D unclear. CDR3 length: 15 residues. CDR1 is ENHRY, CDR2 SYGVKD, per germline. V dropped 6 bases and J dropped 6 bases, with 18 bases sitting between them. CDR3 sequence reads: CAIRDQRAPFNEQFF. As DNA, the CDR3 is TGTGCCATCAGGGACCAGCGAGCGCCGTTCAATGAGCAGTTCTTC.

The chain couples TRBV6-6 to TRBJ2-7, with 11 bases fitting TRBD2. The CDR3 length is 15 residues. Germline V CDR1 and CDR2: MNHNY, SVGAGI (reference sequence). Trimming took 5 bases from V and 2 from J; bases not matched to a gene: 5. The CDR3 DNA follows: TGTGCCAGCAGTAACCCTAGCGGGAGGACCTACGAGCAGTACTTC. Its translation: CASSNPSGRTYEQYF.

This clonotype came up many times. The chain has TRBV24-1 and TRBJ2-7; 7 bases line up with TRBD1. Trimming cost V 3 bases and J 5 bases; bases outside gene matches: 3. The CDR3 is made up of 13 amino acids. Germline CDR1 and CDR2: KGHDR and SFDVKD. This CDR3 reads CATSDPDRNEQYF. DNA of the CDR3: TGTGCCACCAGTGATCCGGACAGGAACGAGCAGTACTTC.